This TCR beta chain was identified in a study of shared clonotypes between healthy human individuals. Study results and caveats: A generally larger estimated richness was seen in naive subsets than in memory subsets.

This clone was recorded once. Antigen specificity is unknown. In replicate PCRs of sorted subsets, about 220 ng DNA, roughly 27,000 T cell genomes, was used. TCRdb's table, derived via immunoSEQ multiplex PCR, lists solely in-frame clones and lacks some. The sample includes roughly 2,300,000 clones, less than 95% seen only once; the top ten take roughly 0.34%. The CDR3 consists of 15 residues. Germline V CDR1 and CDR2: SGHVS, FQNEAQ. The V gene lost 1 base and the J gene lost 3 bases, with 10 bases spanning the gap. The sequenced sample was naive CD4+ T cells from PBMCs. Regarding subset: CD45RA+ positively selected. V and J are TRBV7-8 and TRBJ1-5; D call uncertain. The TCR originated in a man between 18 and 29 years old in good health. Some clones in this sample may be carry-over from other donors' samples. This CDR3 is CASSLEGGYNQPQHF. CDR3 sequence (DNA): TGTGCCAGCAGCTTAGAGGGCGGATACAATCAGCCCCAGCATTTT.